Listed here are 16 T cell receptor beta chains from one sample, sequenced in a study of blood T cell repertoires in COVID-19. The repertoire was sequenced with immunoSEQ multiplex PCR; TCRdb's copy has only in-frame clones and lacks some. The sample lists 70,000 to 95,000 clones; 85% to 90% were seen once. The sample taken for sequencing was peripheral blood. The receptors shown here come from a woman at least 80 years old with active COVID-19.

V is TRBV5-4 and J is TRBJ1-2; D is unresolved. CDR1 is SGHNT and CDR2 is YYREEE in the germline V gene (reference sequence). The CDR3 loop spans 16 amino acids. The V and J ends lost 2 bases and 9 bases respectively, with 23 bases between them. Written as DNA, the CDR3 is TGTGCCAGCAGCTTTGATCTGGTGACTCCCGTAAATAGCTACACCTTC. It specifies CASSFDLVTPVNSYTF.

V gene TRBV7-2 combines with J gene TRBJ2-7; 12 bases are a match to TRBD1. Germline CDR1 reads SGHTA; CDR2 reads FQGNSA. Losses at the gene ends were 5 bases for V and 6 bases for J; bases not matched to a gene: 11. CDR3 length: 16 amino acids. The chain's CDR3 is CASSPPGTGGRGEQYF. DNA for the CDR3: TGTGCCAGCAGCCCACCCGGGACAGGGGGCCGAGGCGAGCAGTACTTC.

The V gene is TRBV29-1, the J gene TRBJ2-5; 10 bases fit TRBD2. This CDR3 comprises 16 residues. Per the germline V gene, CDR1 is SQVTM and CDR2 is ANQGSEA. V lost 4 bases and J lost 5; bases outside the gene matches: 13. The CDR3 DNA reads as TGCAGCGTTGGTCCCCGGACTAGCGGAGGAGAGGAGACCCAGTACTTC. It specifies CSVGPRTSGGEETQYF.

The gene calls are TRBV11-2 and TRBJ2-1; TRBD1 aligns across 12 bases. Germline loops: CDR1 SGHAT, CDR2 FQNNGV. This CDR3 is built from 15 residues. V shed 4 bases and J 10 bases; nucleotides not matched to a gene: 8. CDR3 sequence: CASSSLPGQGAEQFF. Written as DNA, the CDR3 is TGTGCCAGCAGCTCCCTGCCGGGACAGGGGGCGGAGCAGTTCTTC.

The chain joins TRBV3-1 (or the pseudogene TRBV3-2) to TRBJ2-7; TRBD1 aligns across 8 bases. Trimming took 0 bases from V and 3 from J; bases not matched to a gene: 10. The germline V gene has CDR1 LGHDT and CDR2 YNNKEL (reference sequence). The CDR3 is 17 residues long. CDR3 in DNA: TGTGCCAGCAGCCAAGAGTGGCAGGGGGCGAGGTACTACGAGCAGTACTTC. Protein sequence: CASSQEWQGARYYEQYF.

The gene calls are TRBV19 and TRBJ2-7; D remains unclear. CDR1 LNHDA and CDR2 SQIVND come from the germline V gene (reference sequence). Trimming took off 5 bases at V and 3 bases at J, with 14 bases between the two ends. The CDR3 is made up of 14 amino acids. CDR3 protein: CASSSQTGYYEQYF. The DNA for the CDR3 is TGTGCCAGTAGTTCCCAAACCGGTTACTACGAGCAGTACTTC.

This sequence joins TRBV27 and TRBJ2-7; D gene ambiguous. Deletions cut 8 bases from V and 3 bases from J, with 5 bases between. The CDR3 sequence is 10 residues long. Germline assignment: CDR1 MNHEY and CDR2 SMNVEV (reference sequence). For the CDR3, the DNA is TGTGCCAGCCTCTTCTACGAGCAGTACTTC. This codes for CASLFYEQYF.

The genes are TRBV30 and TRBJ2-7; the match to TRBD2 covers 10 bases. The CDR3 is 16 amino acids. The V segment lost 2 bases and the J segment 2 bases; nucleotides outside the gene matches: 9. Germline values: CDR1 GTSNPN, CDR2 SVGIG (reference sequence). CDR3 nucleotide sequence: TGTGCCTGGAGTAGGGCTAGCGGGAGCATGCCCTACGAGCAGTACTTC. This gives the protein CAWSRASGSMPYEQYF.

The genes are TRBV4-3 and TRBJ2-7; 8 nucleotides align to TRBD1. The V gene's germline CDR1 is LGHNA and CDR2 YSLEER. The junction had 4 bases not matched to a gene; V was cut back by 4 bases and J by 5 bases. The length of the CDR3 is 13 residues. This CDR3 is CASSRGQGDEQYF. The CDR3 DNA sequence: TGCGCCAGCAGCCGAGGACAGGGTGACGAGCAGTACTTC.

This clone appeared a single time. The rearrangement joins TRBV7-7 to TRBJ2-7; perhaps TRBD1 as D (6 bases). This CDR3 has 15 amino acids. V was cut by 0 bases and J by 0 bases, with 9 bases left in between. Germline CDR1 is SSHAT and CDR2 is FNYEAQ (reference sequence). The CDR3 DNA is TGTGCCAGCAGCTTAGCTGCGGACAGCTCCTACGAGCAGTACTTC. Its protein is CASSLAADSSYEQYF.

The V call is TRBV11-2, the J call TRBJ2-7; TRBD2 might be the D (6 bases). The CDR3 totals 19 residues. V shed 5 bases and J shed 1 base, with 27 bases lying between them. The germline V gene encodes CDR1 SGHAT and CDR2 FQNNGV. The CDR3 region is CASSPKALWLEGRSYEQYF. Here the CDR3 DNA reads TGTGCCAGCAGCCCAAAAGCCCTCTGGTTGGAGGGGCGATCCTACGAGCAGTACTTC. The variable domain in full, completed from reference TRBV11-2 and TRBJ2-7, reads EAGVAQSPRYKIIEKRQSVAFWCNPISGHATLYWYQQILGQGPKLLIQFQNNGVVDDSQLPKDRFSAERLKGVDSTLKIQPAKLEDSAVYLCASSPKALWLEGRSYEQYFGPGTRLTVT.

The chain joins TRBV6-2 or TRBV6-3 to TRBJ2-2; a weak D match, TRBD2 (6 bases). Germline V gene sequence: CDR1 MNHEY, CDR2 SVGEGT. The CDR3 is 14 amino acids. V was shortened by 5 bases and J by 3 bases, with 10 bases between the two germline ends. Here the CDR3 DNA reads TGTGCCAGCAGTAGGGACTCCCACACCGGGGAGCTGTTTTTT. This gives the protein CASSRDSHTGELFF.

The chain has TRBV2 and TRBJ2-5; D not resolved. The CDR3 is 13 amino acids. Trimming pared 8 bases from V and 2 bases from J, leaving 12 bases between. CDR1 and CDR2 from the germline V gene are SNHLY and FYNNEI. The CDR3 DNA sequence: TGTGCCAGCTTTGACGGGTTTCAAGAGACCCAGTACTTC. Translating gives CASFDGFQETQYF.

The V call is TRBV6-1, the J call TRBJ2-5, with 8 bases fitting TRBD2. Germline CDR1 reads MNHNS; CDR2 reads SASEGT. This CDR3 contains 14 residues. J was trimmed by 3 bases and V by 3 bases; bases with no gene match: 3. The CDR3 DNA follows: TGTGCCAGCAGTGATAGCGGGACAAAAGAGACCCAGTACTTC. Amino acids: CASSDSGTKETQYF.

The V and J genes are TRBV19 and TRBJ2-1, with 10 bases that match TRBD2. Germline CDR1 is LNHDA and CDR2 is SQIVND (reference sequence). The CDR3 consists of 16 residues. V was clipped by 1 base and J by 7 bases; unmatched bases: 7. The CDR3 loop is CASSIAQREGGNEQFF. The CDR3, as DNA: TGTGCCAGTAGTATAGCCCAGCGGGAGGGTGGAAATGAGCAGTTCTTC.

The chain's CDR3 is CASSPPQEGAGNIQYF. The CDR3 bases are TGTGCCAGCTCACCACCCCAGGAGGGTGCCGGAAACATTCAGTACTTC. The rearrangement uses TRBV18 and TRBJ2-4; a weak D match, TRBD2 (6 bases). Germline CDR1 reads KGHSH; CDR2 reads LQKENI. The CDR3 has 16 residues. Deletions cut 0 bases from V and 6 bases from J, with 15 bases between.